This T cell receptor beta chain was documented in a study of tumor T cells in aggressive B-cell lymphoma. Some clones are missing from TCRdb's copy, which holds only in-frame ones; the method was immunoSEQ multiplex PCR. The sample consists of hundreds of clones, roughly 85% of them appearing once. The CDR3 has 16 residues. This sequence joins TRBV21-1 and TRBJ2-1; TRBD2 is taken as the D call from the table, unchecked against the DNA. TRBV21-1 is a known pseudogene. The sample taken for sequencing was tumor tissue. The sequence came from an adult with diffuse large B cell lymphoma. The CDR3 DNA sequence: TGTGCCAGCAGAAGGGGGGGGCGTCCGTCCTACAATGAGCAGTTCTTC. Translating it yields CASRRGGRPSYNEQFF.